A selection of T cell receptor beta chains follows, all from one sample in a study of PD-L1 blockade in urothelial cancer. Assay: immunoSEQ multiplex PCR; the TCRdb copy retains only in-frame clones and omits some. The sample yields about 82,000 clones, 87% seen once. The sequencing used PBMCs, collected around atezolizumab (anti-PD-L1) treatment. The source is a woman between 65 and 79 years old with urothelial cancer. CDR3s include the opening cysteine and the closing phenylalanine or tryptophan. The D gene is left open where the match is weak. Size is omitted from some rows. Given values are once, few, many or a class for expanded clones.

V gene: TRBV5-6
clone size: .
D gene: TRBD1
J gene: TRBJ2-7
CDR3 protein: CASSLAGTGIHEQYF
CDR3 DNA: TGTGCCAGCAGCTTGGCCGGGACAGGGATCCACGAGCAGTACTTC

V gene: TRBV19
clone size: .
D gene: .
J gene: TRBJ2-1
CDR3 protein: CASNHGGSRHEQFF
CDR3 DNA: TGTGCCAGTAACCATGGAGGTTCCCGTCATGAGCAGTTCTTC

V gene: TRBV19
clone size: .
D gene: .
J gene: TRBJ1-1
CDR3 protein: CASSINRDTEAFF
CDR3 DNA: TGTGCCAGTAGTATAAACAGGGACACTGAAGCTTTCTTT

V gene: TRBV5-5
clone size: .
D gene: TRBD1
J gene: TRBJ1-2
CDR3 protein: CASSLEGQDLYGYTF
CDR3 DNA: TGTGCCAGCAGCTTGGAGGGACAGGATCTCTATGGCTACACCTTC

V gene: TRBV5-1
clone size: .
D gene: .
J gene: TRBJ1-1
CDR3 protein: CASSALQGNTEAFF
CDR3 DNA: TGCGCCAGCAGCGCACTTCAGGGGAACACTGAAGCTTTCTTT

V gene: TRBV28
clone size: .
D gene: TRBD1
J gene: TRBJ2-7
CDR3 protein: CASRSTGGASYEQYF
CDR3 DNA: TGTGCCAGCAGGTCGACAGGGGGTGCCTCCTACGAGCAGTACTTC

V gene: TRBV10-3
clone size: .
D gene: .
J gene: TRBJ2-6
CDR3 protein: CAILQEGSGANVLTF
CDR3 DNA: TGTGCCATCTTGCAAGAGGGCTCTGGGGCCAACGTCCTGACTTTC

V gene: TRBV5-1
clone size: .
D gene: .
J gene: TRBJ1-4
CDR3 protein: CASSRTLQATNEKLFF
CDR3 DNA: TGCGCCAGCAGCCGGACCCTACAGGCAACTAATGAAAAACTGTTTTTT

V gene: TRBV9
clone size: .
D gene: .
J gene: TRBJ1-2
CDR3 protein: CASRSQLYGYTF
CDR3 DNA: TGTGCCAGCAGGTCCCAGTTGTATGGCTACACCTTC

V gene: TRBV6-5
clone size: few
D gene: TRBD1
J gene: TRBJ1-2
CDR3 protein: CASSSNRGNYGYTF
CDR3 DNA: TGTGCCAGCAGTTCTAACAGGGGGAACTATGGCTACACCTTC

V gene: TRBV7-9
clone size: .
D gene: .
J gene: TRBJ1-1
CDR3 protein: CASSGGLAGAFF
CDR3 DNA: TGTGCCAGCAGCGGCGGGCTAGCGGGGGCTTTCTTT

V gene: TRBV4-2
clone size: .
D gene: TRBD2
J gene: TRBJ2-4
CDR3 protein: CASSPRASGGWVTKNIQYF
CDR3 DNA: TGTGCCAGCAGCCCGAGGGCTAGCGGGGGGTGGGTTACCAAAAACATTCAGTACTTC

V gene: TRBV2
clone size: once
D gene: TRBD1
J gene: TRBJ1-4
CDR3 protein: CASSPGQDSKLFF
CDR3 DNA: TGTGCCAGCAGCCCAGGACAGGATTCAAAACTGTTTTTT

V gene: TRBV20-1
clone size: .
D gene: .
J gene: TRBJ1-1
CDR3 protein: CSARRITEAFF
CDR3 DNA: TGCAGTGCGAGGAGGATTACTGAAGCTTTCTTT

V gene: TRBV9
clone size: .
D gene: .
J gene: TRBJ2-2
CDR3 protein: CASSVGGAGELFF
CDR3 DNA: TGTGCCAGCAGCGTAGGGGGGGCCGGGGAGCTGTTTTTT

V gene: TRBV19
clone size: once
D gene: TRBD1
J gene: TRBJ2-3
CDR3 protein: CASSTMGQGTDTQYF
CDR3 DNA: TGTGCCAGTAGTACTATGGGACAGGGTACAGATACGCAGTATTTT

V gene: TRBV28
clone size: .
D gene: TRBD1
J gene: TRBJ1-2
CDR3 protein: CASSGQGLGVYTF
CDR3 DNA: TGTGCCAGCAGCGGACAGGGGCTCGGAGTCTACACCTTC

V gene: TRBV19
clone size: once
D gene: TRBD1
J gene: TRBJ1-5
CDR3 protein: CASSLPTAASRGSNQPQHF
CDR3 DNA: TGTGCCAGTAGTCTCCCCACCGCCGCCTCCAGGGGGAGCAATCAGCCCCAGCATTTT

V gene: TRBV10-3
clone size: .
D gene: TRBD1
J gene: TRBJ2-7
CDR3 protein: CAISESTGAVYEQYF
CDR3 DNA: TGTGCCATCAGTGAGTCGACAGGGGCGGTCTACGAGCAGTACTTC

V gene: TRBV9
clone size: few
D gene: .
J gene: TRBJ1-3
CDR3 protein: CASSVGTGGNTIYF
CDR3 DNA: TGTGCCAGCAGCGTAGGTACAGGGGGAAACACCATATATTTT

V gene: TRBV11-2
clone size: .
D gene: TRBD2
J gene: TRBJ2-1
CDR3 protein: CASSLGSGSTNEQFF
CDR3 DNA: TGTGCCAGCAGCTTAGGAAGCGGGAGTACGAATGAGCAGTTCTTC

V gene: TRBV7-8
clone size: .
D gene: .
J gene: TRBJ1-2
CDR3 protein: CASSLVSGYGYTF
CDR3 DNA: TGTGCCAGCAGCTTAGTGTCCGGGTACGGCTACACCTTC

V gene: TRBV4-2
clone size: few
D gene: .
J gene: TRBJ2-7
CDR3 protein: CASSQLDRKNEQYF
CDR3 DNA: TGTGCCAGCAGCCAATTAGACAGAAAGAACGAGCAGTACTTC

V gene: TRBV27
clone size: .
D gene: .
J gene: TRBJ2-7
CDR3 protein: CASRVDSLAYEQYF
CDR3 DNA: TGTGCCAGCAGGGTGGACAGCCTAGCCTACGAGCAGTACTTC

V gene: TRBV7-8
clone size: .
D gene: .
J gene: TRBJ2-3
CDR3 protein: CASSFAPSTLTSTDTQYF
CDR3 DNA: TGTGCCAGCAGCTTTGCGCCTAGCACTCTGACTAGCACAGATACGCAGTATTTT

V gene: TRBV6-4
clone size: .
D gene: .
J gene: TRBJ2-7
CDR3 protein: CASRSPGHQSYEQYF
CDR3 DNA: TGTGCCAGCAGGAGTCCGGGACACCAATCCTACGAGCAGTACTTC

V gene: TRBV2
clone size: .
D gene: TRBD2
J gene: TRBJ2-3
CDR3 protein: CASSRPPGLGTDTQYF
CDR3 DNA: TGTGCCAGCAGCCGGCCCCCGGGACTAGGGACAGATACGCAGTATTTT

V gene: TRBV4-3
clone size: .
D gene: .
J gene: TRBJ1-1
CDR3 protein: CASSLTENTEAFF
CDR3 DNA: TGCGCCAGCAGCCTTACAGAGAACACTGAAGCTTTCTTT

V gene: TRBV4-3
clone size: once
D gene: .
J gene: TRBJ1-1
CDR3 protein: CASSQDFWLVSEAFF
CDR3 DNA: TGCGCCAGCAGCCAAGATTTTTGGCTAGTGTCTGAAGCTTTCTTT

V gene: TRBV28
clone size: .
D gene: .
J gene: TRBJ2-2
CDR3 protein: CASSSPARNTGELFF
CDR3 DNA: TGTGCCAGCAGTTCCCCTGCTAGGAACACCGGGGAGCTGTTTTTT

V gene: TRBV5-1
clone size: .
D gene: TRBD1
J gene: TRBJ1-1
CDR3 protein: CASTRTGGNTEAFF
CDR3 DNA: TGCGCCAGCACCCGGACAGGTGGGAACACTGAAGCTTTCTTT

V gene: TRBV29-1
clone size: .
D gene: TRBD1
J gene: TRBJ2-1
CDR3 protein: CSVEGQGNYNEQFF
CDR3 DNA: TGCAGCGTTGAGGGACAGGGTAACTACAATGAGCAGTTCTTC

V gene: TRBV15
clone size: .
D gene: .
J gene: TRBJ1-1
CDR3 protein: CATSRDQGTDTEAFF
CDR3 DNA: TGTGCCACCAGCAGAGATCAGGGGACGGACACTGAAGCTTTCTTT

V gene: TRBV28
clone size: .
D gene: TRBD1
J gene: TRBJ1-2
CDR3 protein: CASSPPDRAHYGYTF
CDR3 DNA: TGTGCCAGCAGTCCCCCGGACAGGGCTCACTATGGCTACACCTTC

V gene: TRBV18
clone size: .
D gene: .
J gene: TRBJ2-1
CDR3 protein: CASSFGRGPGSYNEQFF
CDR3 DNA: TGTGCCAGCTCATTCGGTCGCGGCCCTGGCTCCTACAATGAGCAGTTCTTC

V gene: TRBV27
clone size: .
D gene: TRBD1
J gene: TRBJ2-7
CDR3 protein: CASSPRDSSSSYEQYF
CDR3 DNA: TGTGCCAGCAGCCCCCGGGACAGTTCCTCCTCCTACGAGCAGTACTTC

V gene: TRBV30
clone size: .
D gene: .
J gene: TRBJ1-1
CDR3 protein: CAWSQGVVNTEAFF
CDR3 DNA: TGTGCCTGGAGCCAAGGGGTCGTGAACACTGAAGCTTTCTTT

V gene: TRBV7-9
clone size: .
D gene: .
J gene: TRBJ2-5
CDR3 protein: CASSFSGRETQYF
CDR3 DNA: TGTGCCAGCAGCTTCTCAGGGCGGGAGACCCAGTACTTC

V gene: TRBV5-1
clone size: .
D gene: TRBD1
J gene: TRBJ2-7
CDR3 protein: CASRPGTEYEQYF
CDR3 DNA: TGCGCCAGCAGACCCGGGACAGAATACGAGCAGTACTTC

V gene: TRBV7-9
clone size: .
D gene: .
J gene: TRBJ2-7
CDR3 protein: CASSARQVEDEQYF
CDR3 DNA: TGTGCCAGCAGCGCCAGACAGGTCGAGGACGAGCAGTACTTC

V gene: TRBV6-5
clone size: .
D gene: .
J gene: TRBJ1-1
CDR3 protein: CASSYAGSRAEAFF
CDR3 DNA: TGTGCCAGCAGTTATGCGGGAAGCCGAGCTGAAGCTTTCTTT

V gene: TRBV5-6
clone size: once
D gene: .
J gene: TRBJ2-7
CDR3 protein: CASSLGGGGYEQYF
CDR3 DNA: TGTGCCAGCAGCTTGGGCGGGGGCGGATACGAGCAGTACTTC